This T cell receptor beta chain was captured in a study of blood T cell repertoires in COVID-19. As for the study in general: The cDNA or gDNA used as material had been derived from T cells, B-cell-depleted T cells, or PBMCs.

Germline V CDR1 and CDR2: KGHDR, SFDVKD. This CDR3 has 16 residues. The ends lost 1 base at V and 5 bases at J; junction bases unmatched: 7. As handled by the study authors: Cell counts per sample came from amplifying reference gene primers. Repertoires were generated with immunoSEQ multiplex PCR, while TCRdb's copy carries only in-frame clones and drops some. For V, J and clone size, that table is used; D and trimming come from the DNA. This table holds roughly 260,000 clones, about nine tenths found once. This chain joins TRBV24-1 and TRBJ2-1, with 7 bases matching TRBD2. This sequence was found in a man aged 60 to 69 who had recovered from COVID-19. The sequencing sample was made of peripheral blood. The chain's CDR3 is CATSDFGGGIDNEQFF. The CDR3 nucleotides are TGTGCCACCAGTGATTTTGGCGGGGGAATCGACAATGAGCAGTTCTTC.